This T cell receptor (beta chain) was recorded in a study of blood T cell repertoires in COVID-19. Across the study: Some COVID-19 samples were acute and others convalescent; all came from the United States, Italy and Spain.

CDR1 and CDR2 (germline): LNHDA, SQIVND (reference sequence). Trimming cost V 2 bases and J 0 bases, with 16 bases left between them. This CDR3 has 18 amino acids. Sequencing used immunoSEQ multiplex PCR; TCRdb keeps in-frame clones, though not all of them. In the table there are about 200,000 clones, approximately 90% of which are singletons. This clone was recorded only once. Source material: peripheral blood. The genes are TRBV19 and TRBJ1-4; D is uncertain. The receptor's source is a man in his forties or fifties with active or convalescent COVID-19. CDR3 residues: CASSITLFQATTNEKLFF. The CDR3 coding sequence is TGTGCCAGTAGTATAACCCTTTTCCAGGCGACAACTAATGAAAAACTGTTTTTT.